Below are 16 T cell receptor beta chains sequenced from a single sample in a study of early T cells in non-severe SARS-CoV-2 infection. TCRdb ran MiXCR on the 5' RACE reads and lists one entry per CDR3 protein. Here the sample spans around 50,000 distinct CDR3 sequences, around 10% being singletons. The sample was whole blood. These receptors were taken from an adult who was a healthcare worker with PCR-confirmed SARS-CoV-2 infection or an uninfected control (not recorded which).

This clonotype was recorded at least ten times. This chain links TRBV16 with TRBJ2-1; perhaps TRBD1 as D (5 bases). Trimming removed 0 bases from V and 3 bases from J, with 12 bases in between. CDR3 size: 16 residues. Looked up from germline, CDR1 is KGHSY and CDR2 is FQNENV. The DNA of the CDR3 is TGTGCCAGCAGCCAATCAGGACCTAGGGGCTACAATGAGCAGTTCTTC. Amino acids: CASSQSGPRGYNEQFF.

This clonotype occurred a few times. CDR3 DNA sequence: TGTGCCAGCAGTCCCCGTGGGGGGTGGCGGGAGCTCGACGGGGAGCTGTTTTTT. Translated, it gives CASSPRGGWRELDGELFF. This chain joins TRBV12-3 or TRBV12-4 and TRBJ2-2, with 7 nucleotides matching TRBD2. CDR3 length: 18 amino acids. V shed 5 bases, J shed 7 bases, and the junction held 19 bases outside the gene matches.

This clonotype was counted between two and nine times. The V call is TRBV18, the J call TRBJ1-1; D remains ambiguous. This CDR3 is built from 13 residues. Germline CDR1 is KGHSH and CDR2 is LQKENI. Deletions cut 6 bases from V and 3 bases from J, with 11 bases between. This chain's CDR3 is CASSQQKDTEAFF. The CDR3 region has the DNA TGTGCCAGCTCGCAACAGAAGGACACTGAAGCTTTCTTT. Complete variable domain (other parts from reference TRBV18 and TRBJ1-1): NAGVMQNPRHLVRRRGQEARLRCSPMKGHSHVYWYRQLPEEGLKFMVYLQKENIIDESGMPKERFSAEFPKEGPSILRIQQVVRGDSAAYFCASSQQKDTEAFFGQGTRLTVV.

This clonotype has at least ten counts. CDR3 DNA sequence: TGCAGCGTCGCCGACACTGCCACCTCCTACGAGCAGTACTTC. Amino acids: CSVADTATSYEQYF. This rearrangement joins TRBV29-1 to TRBJ2-7; D gene uncertain. The ends were cut back, 6 bases at V and 0 bases at J, with 15 bases in the middle. Germline V lookup: CDR1 SQVTM, CDR2 ANQGSEA. The CDR3 covers 14 residues.

This clonotype was recorded at least ten times. This sequence joins TRBV27 and TRBJ2-3; 7 nucleotides line up with TRBD2. Germline-derived CDR1 and CDR2 are MNHEY and SMNVEV (reference sequence). CDR3 size: 12 residues. Trimming removed 7 bases from V and 10 bases from J; junction bases left unmatched: 8. The CDR3 DNA is TGTGCCAGCACTTCCCTTGGGGGGGCGCAGTATTTT. Translation gives CASTSLGGAQYF.

The table lists this clonotype with many counts. The V gene is TRBV4-1, the J gene TRBJ1-5; D is perhaps TRBD1 (5 bases). Germline values: CDR1 MGHRA, CDR2 YSYEKL. The ends were cut back, 1 base at V and 4 bases at J, with 29 bases in the middle. The CDR3 loop spans 21 amino acids. CDR3 nucleotide sequence: TGCGCCAGCAGCCAAGGTGTCTTGGGAGGAAACAGGCACCCCTGGAATCAGCCCCAGCATTTT. Translation gives CASSQGVLGGNRHPWNQPQHF.

This clonotype has a count of ten or more. The chain joins TRBV4-1 to TRBJ2-1; no firm D call. CDR1 is MGHRA and CDR2 is YSYEKL in the germline V gene. There are 12 residues in the CDR3. Trimming took off 3 bases at V and 15 bases at J, with 15 bases between the two ends. The DNA of the CDR3 is TGCGCCAGCAGCCAGGCCGGCAATTATCGGTTCTTC. Protein: CASSQAGNYRFF.

This clonotype was counted ten times or more. This chain's CDR3 is CASSRQGNGELFF. The CDR3 nucleotides are TGTGCCAGCAGCCGACAGGGAAACGGGGAGCTGTTTTTT. The rearrangement joins TRBV3-1 to TRBJ2-2; 7 bases align to TRBD1. This CDR3 has 13 amino acids. Germline V gene lookup returns CDR1 LGHDT and CDR2 YNNKEL (reference sequence). J was trimmed by 7 bases and V by 4 bases; bases with no gene match: 3.

In this sample, this clonotype turned up many times. The chain has TRBV12-2 and TRBJ1-1; the DNA was not compared with TRBD1, the D call given in the table. TRBV12-2 is marked as a pseudogene. This CDR3 region has 15 residues. The CDR3 DNA is TGTGCAAGTCGCTTAAACCCGGCGACGGACACTGAAGCTTTCTTT. It is translated as CASRLNPATDTEAFF.

This chain connects TRBV9 to TRBJ2-7, with 8 bases matching TRBD1. V gave up 0 bases and J gave up 0 bases; unmatched junction bases: 5. Germline lookup yields CDR1 SGDLS and CDR2 YYNGEE. The CDR3 contains 16 residues. CDR3 sequence: CASSVEGTGPSYEQYF. In nucleotides, the CDR3 is TGTGCCAGCAGCGTAGAGGGGACAGGTCCCTCCTACGAGCAGTACTTC.

This clonotype showed up just a few times. V gene TRBV29-1 combines with J gene TRBJ2-7; 9 bases match TRBD2. The V gene's germline CDR1 is SQVTM and CDR2 ANQGSEA. V trimming: 4 bases; J trimming: 6 bases; junction bases outside the gene matches: 19. This CDR3 is built from 17 residues. The CDR3: CSVGGLAGQTGRSEQYF. In DNA, the CDR3 is TGCAGCGTTGGAGGGCTAGCGGGACAAACCGGGCGGAGCGAGCAGTACTTC.

This clonotype has at least ten counts. The chain links TRBV12-3 or TRBV12-4 to TRBJ1-6; maybe TRBD1 (5 bases). V was pared by 2 bases and J by 6 bases, with 11 bases between. The CDR3 loop spans 15 amino acids. In DNA, the CDR3 is TGTGCCAGCAGTTTAAGACAGCCTGGTAATTCACCCCTCCACTTT. It translates to CASSLRQPGNSPLHF.

The chain combines TRBV16 with TRBJ2-7; 8 bases fit TRBD1. The CDR3 contains 17 residues. Per the germline V gene, CDR1 is KGHSY and CDR2 is FQNENV. J gave up 3 bases and V 4 bases, and 14 bases lay outside the gene matches. CDR3 in DNA: TGTGCCAGCAGCCTTTCTACGGTGGACAGGGATATCTACGAGCAGTACTTC. Its translation: CASSLSTVDRDIYEQYF.

This clonotype was observed at least ten times. This chain joins TRBV11-2 and TRBJ2-3; a possible D gene is TRBD1 (5 bases). CDR3 length: 16 residues. The germline gives CDR1 SGHAT, CDR2 FQNNGV. Trimming took off 5 bases at V and 0 bases at J, with 15 bases between the two ends. Here the CDR3 reads CASSHKPGLSTDTQYF. For the CDR3, the DNA is TGTGCCAGCAGCCATAAACCAGGGTTGAGCACAGATACGCAGTATTTT.

The J gene is TRBJ2-6, the V gene TRBV2, with 7 bases lining up with TRBD1. The CDR3 sequence is 15 residues long. Germline V lookup: CDR1 SNHLY, CDR2 FYNNEI. J lost 2 bases, V lost 5 bases, and 3 bases had no gene match. In DNA form, the CDR3 reads TGTGCCAGCAGTCCGGACAGGACTGGGGCCAACGTCCTGACTTTC. As protein: CASSPDRTGANVLTF.

In this sample, this clonotype turned up many times. The chain employs TRBV20-1 and TRBJ2-4; 8 nucleotides agree with TRBD1. The V gene end was trimmed by 6 bases and the J gene end by 0 bases; junction bases not matched to a gene: 7. This CDR3 is 15 amino acids long. Germline CDR1 DFQATT, CDR2 SNEGSKA (reference sequence). CDR3 protein: CSAQADREAKNIQYF. DNA of the CDR3: TGCAGTGCCCAGGCGGACAGGGAAGCCAAAAACATTCAGTACTTC.